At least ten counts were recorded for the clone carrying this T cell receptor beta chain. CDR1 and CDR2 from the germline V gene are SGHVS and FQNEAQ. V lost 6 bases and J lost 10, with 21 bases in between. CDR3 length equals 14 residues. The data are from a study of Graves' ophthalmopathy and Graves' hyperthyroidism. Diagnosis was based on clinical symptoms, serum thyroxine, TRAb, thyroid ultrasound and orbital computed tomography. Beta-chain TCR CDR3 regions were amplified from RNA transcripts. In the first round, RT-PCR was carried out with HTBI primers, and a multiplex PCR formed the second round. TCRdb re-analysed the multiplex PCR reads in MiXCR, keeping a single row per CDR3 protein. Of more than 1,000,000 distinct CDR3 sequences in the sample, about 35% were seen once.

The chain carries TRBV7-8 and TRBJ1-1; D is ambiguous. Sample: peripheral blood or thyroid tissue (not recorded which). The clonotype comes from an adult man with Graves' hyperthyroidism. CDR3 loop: CASSRFRGKYRAFF. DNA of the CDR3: TGTGCCAGCAGTAGGTTCAGAGGCAAATACAGAGCTTTCTTT.